The rows below give T cell receptor beta chains drawn from one sample of a study of T cell responses to AZD1222 COVID-19 vaccine. The data were produced by immunoSEQ multiplex PCR, yet TCRdb's version contains in-frame clones alone and is incomplete. Among some 50,000 clones listed, 70% to 90% were seen once. The sequencing here drew on peripheral blood, taken on day 0 of AZD1222 vaccination. The receptors stem from an adult in good health. The CDR3 runs from the conserved cysteine through the conserved F or W. The D gene is left open where the match is weak. Clone size is not always given. Where it is, it says once, few, many or a class for expanded clones.

D gene: TRBD1; J gene: TRBJ1-1; CDR3 length: 16; clone size: once; V gene: TRBV6-1; CDR3 DNA: TGTGCCAGCAGAGAATTGACAGGGGGCTCGAACACTGAAGCTTTCTTT; CDR3 protein: CASRELTGGSNTEAFF
D gene: .; J gene: TRBJ1-4; CDR3 length: 15; clone size: .; V gene: TRBV28; CDR3 DNA: TGTGCCAGCAGTTTCGCCGGGACAAGAAATGAAAAACTGTTTTTT; CDR3 protein: CASSFAGTRNEKLFF
D gene: .; J gene: TRBJ1-1; CDR3 length: 13; clone size: once; V gene: TRBV4-1; CDR3 DNA: TGCGCCAGCAGCACCCAGGGTCCCACTGAAGCTTTCTTT; CDR3 protein: CASSTQGPTEAFF
D gene: .; J gene: TRBJ2-7; CDR3 length: 15; clone size: once; V gene: TRBV7-2; CDR3 DNA: TGTGCCAGCAGCTTAGAAGTCCACGGGGCTAGTAAGCAGTACTTC; CDR3 protein: CASSLEVHGASKQYF
D gene: TRBD1; J gene: TRBJ2-7; CDR3 length: 15; clone size: .; V gene: TRBV27; CDR3 DNA: TGTGCCAGCAGTTTAACGACAGGGAACTCCTACGAGCAGTACTTC; CDR3 protein: CASSLTTGNSYEQYF
D gene: .; J gene: TRBJ2-3; CDR3 length: 15; clone size: .; V gene: TRBV5-1; CDR3 DNA: TGCGCCAGCAGCTCCAGGACAGATTCACAAGATACGCAGTATTTT; CDR3 protein: CASSSRTDSQDTQYF
D gene: .; J gene: TRBJ2-5; CDR3 length: 13; clone size: .; V gene: TRBV2; CDR3 DNA: TGTGCCAGCAGTGGAGGCAGACAAGAGACCCAGTACTTC; CDR3 protein: CASSGGRQETQYF
D gene: .; J gene: TRBJ1-5; CDR3 length: 15; clone size: .; V gene: TRBV19; CDR3 DNA: TGTGCCAGTAGTGCTGACATCTATGGCAATCAGCCCCAGCATTTT; CDR3 protein: CASSADIYGNQPQHF
D gene: .; J gene: TRBJ1-5; CDR3 length: 14; clone size: .; V gene: TRBV24-1; CDR3 DNA: TGTGCCACCAGTGGGCGAATTAGCAATCAGCCCCAGCATTTT; CDR3 protein: CATSGRISNQPQHF
D gene: TRBD1; J gene: TRBJ1-2; CDR3 length: 12; clone size: .; V gene: TRBV9; CDR3 DNA: TGTGCCAGCAGCTTACAGGGGTATGGCTACACCTTC; CDR3 protein: CASSLQGYGYTF
D gene: TRBD1; J gene: TRBJ1-2; CDR3 length: 14; clone size: .; V gene: TRBV7-2; CDR3 DNA: TGTGCCAGCAGCTCGCCAGGGACAGCCTATGGCTACACCTTC; CDR3 protein: CASSSPGTAYGYTF
D gene: TRBD2; J gene: TRBJ2-3; CDR3 length: 16; clone size: .; V gene: TRBV27; CDR3 DNA: TGTGCCAGCACCAGGTGGGCCGGGGGGGAGATGGATACGCAGTATTTT; CDR3 protein: CASTRWAGGEMDTQYF
D gene: TRBD2; J gene: TRBJ2-3; CDR3 length: 15; clone size: .; V gene: TRBV7-2; CDR3 DNA: TGTGCCAGCAGCGGGGGAGGGACTAGCACAGATACGCAGTATTTT; CDR3 protein: CASSGGGTSTDTQYF
D gene: .; J gene: TRBJ2-7; CDR3 length: 13; clone size: .; V gene: TRBV7-8; CDR3 DNA: TGTGCCAGCAGCGCTACCCTTCGGGCTTGGCAGTACTTC; CDR3 protein: CASSATLRAWQYF
D gene: TRBD1; J gene: TRBJ1-1; CDR3 length: 14; clone size: .; V gene: TRBV18; CDR3 DNA: TGTGCCAGCTGGCGTGGGACAGCGGGCACTGAAGCTTTCTTT; CDR3 protein: CASWRGTAGTEAFF
D gene: TRBD2; J gene: TRBJ2-1; CDR3 length: 19; clone size: .; V gene: TRBV7-9; CDR3 DNA: TGTGCCAGCAGCTTAGAACGGGGGGTGTATCAGAGCTCCTACAATGAGCAGTTCTTC; CDR3 protein: CASSLERGVYQSSYNEQFF
D gene: .; J gene: TRBJ1-5; CDR3 length: 13; clone size: .; V gene: TRBV6-6; CDR3 DNA: TGTGCCAGCAGTCCACAGAGCAATCAGCCCCAGCATTTT; CDR3 protein: CASSPQSNQPQHF
D gene: .; J gene: TRBJ1-6; CDR3 length: 12; clone size: few; V gene: TRBV27; CDR3 DNA: TGTGCCAGCGGGGGGCTAAATTCACCCCTCCACTTT; CDR3 protein: CASGGLNSPLHF
D gene: TRBD1; J gene: TRBJ1-2; CDR3 length: 14; clone size: .; V gene: TRBV30; CDR3 DNA: TGTGCCTGGAGTGCGAACAGGGGGCGGGATGGCTACACCTTC; CDR3 protein: CAWSANRGRDGYTF
D gene: .; J gene: TRBJ2-7; CDR3 length: 14; clone size: .; V gene: TRBV28; CDR3 DNA: TGTGCCAGCAGTTTATCCTACGCAGCCTACGAGCAGTACTTC; CDR3 protein: CASSLSYAAYEQYF
D gene: TRBD1; J gene: TRBJ2-1; CDR3 length: 15; clone size: .; V gene: TRBV7-9; CDR3 DNA: TGTGCCAGCAGCTCCCCGGGACAGGGTGACAATGAGCAGTTCTTC; CDR3 protein: CASSSPGQGDNEQFF
D gene: .; J gene: TRBJ2-1; CDR3 length: 13; clone size: once; V gene: TRBV27; CDR3 DNA: TGTGCCAGCACCGTAGGGGGTGGGAATGAGCAGTTCTTC; CDR3 protein: CASTVGGGNEQFF
D gene: TRBD2; J gene: TRBJ2-4; CDR3 length: 16; clone size: .; V gene: TRBV19; CDR3 DNA: TGTGCCAGTAGTCCCCATCTCCGGGGGGAGGAAAACATTCAGTACTTC; CDR3 protein: CASSPHLRGEENIQYF
D gene: .; J gene: TRBJ1-5; CDR3 length: 18; clone size: .; V gene: TRBV5-6; CDR3 DNA: TGTGCCAGCAGCTTTTATAGCCAGCATTCGGCTTACAATCAGCCCCAGCATTTT; CDR3 protein: CASSFYSQHSAYNQPQHF
D gene: TRBD1; J gene: TRBJ1-2; CDR3 length: 15; clone size: .; V gene: TRBV28; CDR3 DNA: TGTGCCAGCAGTTTTGGATCCACCGGGACAGGGGGCTACACCTTC; CDR3 protein: CASSFGSTGTGGYTF
D gene: TRBD1; J gene: TRBJ1-4; CDR3 length: 16; clone size: .; V gene: TRBV7-8; CDR3 DNA: TGTGCCAGCAGCGGACGACAGGGGTGGACTCATGAAAAACTGTTTTTT; CDR3 protein: CASSGRQGWTHEKLFF
D gene: .; J gene: TRBJ1-4; CDR3 length: 13; clone size: .; V gene: TRBV27; CDR3 DNA: TGTGCCAGCAGCACCCAGGTTAATGAAAAACTGTTTTTT; CDR3 protein: CASSTQVNEKLFF
D gene: .; J gene: TRBJ1-4; CDR3 length: 14; clone size: .; V gene: TRBV7-9; CDR3 DNA: TGTGCCAGCAGCTTAACAGGGACGTTCGAAAAACTGTTTTTT; CDR3 protein: CASSLTGTFEKLFF
D gene: TRBD2; J gene: TRBJ2-3; CDR3 length: 16; clone size: .; V gene: TRBV7-7; CDR3 DNA: TGTGCTAGCAGCTTATACTCCGGGGGGGGAACAGATACGCAGTATTTT; CDR3 protein: CASSLYSGGGTDTQYF